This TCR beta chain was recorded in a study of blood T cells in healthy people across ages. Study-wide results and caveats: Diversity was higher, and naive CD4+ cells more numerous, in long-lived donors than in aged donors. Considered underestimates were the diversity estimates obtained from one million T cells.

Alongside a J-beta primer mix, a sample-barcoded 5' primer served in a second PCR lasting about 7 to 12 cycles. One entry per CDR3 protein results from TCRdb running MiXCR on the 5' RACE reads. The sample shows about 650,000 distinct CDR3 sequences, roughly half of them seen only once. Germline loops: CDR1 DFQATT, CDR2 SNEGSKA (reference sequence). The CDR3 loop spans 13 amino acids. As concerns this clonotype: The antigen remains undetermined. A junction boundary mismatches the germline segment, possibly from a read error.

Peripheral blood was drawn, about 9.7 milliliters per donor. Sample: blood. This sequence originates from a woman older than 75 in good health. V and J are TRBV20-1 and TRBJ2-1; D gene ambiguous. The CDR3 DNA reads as TGCAGTGCCCCCCCTCTGGGTTACAATGACCAGTTCTTC. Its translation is CSAPPLGYNDQFF.